This T cell receptor beta chain was identified in a study of T-cell memory formation after mild COVID-19. Germline V gives CDR1 KGHSH, CDR2 LQKENI. The CDR3 sequence is 15 residues long. Deletions cut 1 base from V and 3 bases from J, with 11 bases between. TCRdb reanalysed the 5' RACE reads using MiXCR and keeps one entry per CDR3 protein. Of under 700,000 distinct CDR3 sequences listed, roughly 20% are singletons. The rearrangement uses TRBV18 and TRBJ2-3; tentatively, D is TRBD1 (5 bases). This receptor was identified in an adult woman who had mild COVID-19 (a few samples of this study predate the infection). Cell type and time point are not known. The sample was PBMCs or a T cell subset sorted from them (not recorded which). CDR3 protein: CASSPLQGLTDTQYF. In DNA, the CDR3 is TGTGCCAGCTCACCACTCCAGGGCTTAACAGATACGCAGTATTTT.